This entry lists 24 T cell receptor beta chains sequenced from one sample in a study of cytomegalovirus exposure and HLA in healthy donors. 13 Jbeta primers and 60 Vbeta primers were used for the PCR. Libraries were prepared by immunoSEQ multiplex PCR; TCRdb keeps only in-frame clonotypes and omits some of them. The table shows around 180,000 clones, with 70% to 85% occurring only once. The sequenced sample consisted of PBMCs. These receptors all come from a woman in her 40s in good health and CMV-seronegative.

The V call is TRBV11-3, the J call TRBJ2-1; D uncertain. Germline V gene data show CDR1 as SGHNT and CDR2 as YENEEA. V lost 0 bases, J lost 10 bases, and 7 bases lay in between. The CDR3 covers 12 residues. Here the CDR3 reads CASSLDTGEQFF. Here the CDR3 DNA reads TGTGCCAGCAGCTTAGATACCGGGGAGCAGTTCTTC.

This clone turned up a few times. V and J are TRBV6-1 and TRBJ2-3; 9 nucleotides agree with TRBD1. The length of the CDR3 is 14 residues. Germline V gene lookup returns CDR1 MNHNS and CDR2 SASEGT. Germline trimming cut 6 bases from V and 5 bases from J; bases unmatched to any gene: 6. The CDR3 spells CASRAQGAKDTQYF. The CDR3 region has the DNA TGTGCCAGCAGGGCACAGGGGGCGAAAGATACGCAGTATTTT.

V gene TRBV13 combines with J gene TRBJ2-7, with 8 bases lining up with TRBD1. CDR1 and CDR2 from the germline V gene are PRHDT and FYEKMQ (reference sequence). V lost 6 bases and J lost 6; bases outside the gene matches: 7. This CDR3 is built from 13 residues. The CDR3 nucleotides are TGTGCCAGCAGTCAACAGGGGGGTGTCGAGCAGTACTTC. Residues: CASSQQGGVEQYF.

This chain links TRBV20-1 with TRBJ2-1; the D gene is possibly TRBD2 (5 bases). The germline CDR1 and CDR2 sequences are DFQATT and SNEGSKA (reference sequence). The length of the CDR3 is 11 residues. V lost 3 bases to trimming and J lost 8 bases, with 8 bases between them. DNA for the CDR3: TGCAGTGCTAGGCGGGTACATGAGCAGTTCTTC. It specifies CSARRVHEQFF.

This chain connects TRBV29-1 to TRBJ2-3; D not certain. The germline V gene has CDR1 SQVTM and CDR2 ANQGSEA. The length of the CDR3 is 10 residues. This CDR3 is CIVYTDTQYF. The CDR3 DNA is TGCATCGTGTACACAGATACGCAGTATTTT.

This chain links TRBV6-6 with TRBJ1-2; 8 bases align to TRBD1. The germline V gene has CDR1 MNHNY and CDR2 SVGAGI (reference sequence). CDR3 length: 14 amino acids. V was pared by 7 bases and J by 8 bases, with 12 bases of the junction left unmatched. In nucleotides, the CDR3 is TGTGCCAGCAAAGACAGGGGACGGGATCGGGGCTACACCTTC. It translates to CASKDRGRDRGYTF.

The chain recombines TRBV5-4 with TRBJ1-1, with D maybe TRBD1 (6 bases). The CDR3 contains 14 residues. Trimming cost V 0 bases and J 7 bases, with 13 bases left between them. Per germline, CDR1 SGHNT and CDR2 YYREEE (reference sequence). The DNA of the CDR3 is TGTGCCAGCAGCTTGGATACAGGGTTGAGTGAAGCTTTCTTT. Translating it yields CASSLDTGLSEAFF.

Here the CDR3 reads CASLPGNTEAFF. The CDR3 DNA sequence: TGTGCCAGCCTGCCGGGGAACACTGAAGCTTTCTTT. The V gene is TRBV18, the J gene TRBJ1-1; D is uncertain. The V end was cut by 8 bases, the J end by 1 base, with 8 bases between. Germline V gives CDR1 KGHSH, CDR2 LQKENI. The CDR3 sequence is 12 residues long.

The chain links TRBV10-2 to TRBJ1-6, with D possibly being TRBD1 (6 bases). Trimming took 0 bases from V and 9 from J, leaving 12 bases between them. CDR3 length: 15 residues. Germline lookup yields CDR1 WSHSY and CDR2 SAAADI. The CDR3 loop reads CASSESWGGGSPLHF. DNA for the CDR3: TGCGCCAGCAGTGAGTCATGGGGGGGCGGTTCACCCCTCCACTTT.

The chain carries TRBV7-3 and TRBJ2-2; D is perhaps TRBD2 (7 bases). The V end lost 5 bases, the J end lost 6 bases, and 13 bases lay between the germline ends. The CDR3 runs to 14 residues. The germline gives CDR1 SGHTA, CDR2 FQGTGA. Here the CDR3 reads CASSQGGASGELFF. The CDR3 DNA sequence: TGTGCCAGCAGCCAAGGGGGGGCCTCCGGGGAGCTGTTTTTT.

The rearrangement uses TRBV7-2 and TRBJ2-7; 8 bases match TRBD1. This CDR3 region has 14 residues. The ends lost 5 bases at V and 2 bases at J; junction bases unmatched: 5. Germline V CDR1 and CDR2: SGHTA, FQGNSA. CDR3 DNA: TGTGCCAGCAGCGCAGGACAGGGCCCCTACGAGCAGTACTTC. Translation: CASSAGQGPYEQYF.

This sequence joins TRBV28 and TRBJ1-2, with a weak D call TRBD1 (6 bases). The CDR3 contains 12 residues. Looked up from germline, CDR1 is MDHEN and CDR2 is SYDVKM. The V gene lost 4 bases and the J gene lost 4 bases, with 7 bases spanning the gap. CDR3 residues: CASSSGAYGYTF. CDR3 DNA sequence: TGTGCCAGCAGTTCAGGGGCCTATGGCTACACCTTC.

This clone was picked up one time. The chain employs TRBV7-9 and TRBJ2-3; 8 bases are a match to TRBD2. The CDR3 is 17 amino acids. From germline, CDR1 is SEHNR and CDR2 FQNEAQ (reference sequence). V was clipped by 5 bases and J by 2 bases; unmatched bases: 12. In DNA, the CDR3 is TGTGCCAGCAGCAAACAACGGGGGGGGGTGATCACAGATACGCAGTATTTT. This codes for CASSKQRGGVITDTQYF.

The rearrangement uses TRBV6-1 and TRBJ2-1, with 9 bases matching TRBD2. The CDR3 is made up of 15 amino acids. V lost 6 bases and J lost 0; bases outside the gene matches: 3. Germline V CDR1 and CDR2: MNHNS, SASEGT. This CDR3 reads CASSVSGSSYNEQFF. For the CDR3, the DNA is TGTGCCAGCAGCGTTAGCGGGAGCTCCTACAATGAGCAGTTCTTC.

V is TRBV25-1 and J is TRBJ2-5; D remains unclear. The CDR3 has 13 amino acids. CDR1 MGHDK and CDR2 SYGVNS come from the germline V gene. Trimming left V 4 bases short and J 4 bases short, with 10 bases between. In DNA form, the CDR3 reads TGTGCCAGCAGTGTGGAGCCTCCAGAGACCCAGTACTTC. It is translated as CASSVEPPETQYF.

J is TRBJ1-1 and V is TRBV28; the D gene is possibly TRBD1 (6 bases). The CDR3 extends over 14 amino acids. Germline loops: CDR1 MDHEN, CDR2 SYDVKM. V was shortened by 3 bases and J by 11 bases, with 19 bases between the two germline ends. CDR3 sequence: CASSFSGTGRGAFF. CDR3 DNA: TGTGCCAGCAGTTTTTCGGGAACAGGGAGGGGGGCTTTCTTT.

The rearrangement links TRBV19 to TRBJ2-6; maybe TRBD2 (5 bases). CDR3 size: 15 residues. Germline CDR1 and CDR2: LNHDA and SQIVND (reference sequence). Trimming removed 7 bases at V and 0 bases at J, with 10 bases between. The CDR3 sequence: CASKMGDSGANVLTF. CDR3 coding DNA: TGTGCCAGTAAGATGGGAGACTCTGGGGCCAACGTCCTGACTTTC. The variable domain in full, completed from reference TRBV19 and TRBJ2-6, reads DGGITQSPKYLFRKEGQNVTLSCEQNLNHDAMYWYRQDPGQGLRLIYYSQIVNDFQKGDIAEGYSVSREKKESFPLTVTSAQKNPTAFYLCASKMGDSGANVLTFGAGSRLTVL.

Only a few counts were recorded for this clone. The rearrangement joins TRBV7-9 to TRBJ2-7; 10 bases are a match to TRBD1. Per the germline V gene, CDR1 is SEHNR and CDR2 is FQNEAQ (reference sequence). The J segment lost 7 bases and the V segment lost 5 bases, leaving 8 bases of the junction unmatched. The CDR3 extends over 14 amino acids. For the CDR3, the DNA is TGTGCCAGCAGCCACTGGGGACAGGGGAGTGAGCAGTACTTC. This translates into CASSHWGQGSEQYF.

J is TRBJ1-5 and V is TRBV5-6; 7 positions agree with TRBD1. Germline CDR1 SGHDT, CDR2 YYEEEE. The J segment lost 2 bases and the V segment lost 3 bases, leaving 5 bases of the junction unmatched. The CDR3 spans 15 residues. Here the CDR3 DNA reads TGTGCCAGCAGCTACACAGGGGTTCGCAATCAGCCCCAGCATTTT. It yields the protein CASSYTGVRNQPQHF.

This clone was detected once. The chain recombines TRBV7-9 with TRBJ1-2, with D tentatively TRBD1 (6 bases). CDR1 is SEHNR, CDR2 FQNEAQ, per germline (reference sequence). The V gene lost 4 bases and the J gene lost 5 bases, with 17 bases spanning the gap. This CDR3 comprises 15 residues. The CDR3 nucleotides read TGTGCCAGCAGCTCCGGACAGCTTTCCCTTTATGGCTACACCTTC. It codes for CASSSGQLSLYGYTF. Together with reference TRBV7-9 and TRBJ1-2, the CDR3 gives the full variable domain: DTGVSQNPRHKITKRGQNVTFRCDPISEHNRLYWYRQTLGQGPEFLTYFQNEAQLEKSRLLSDRFSAERPKGSFSTLEIQRTEQGDSAMYLCASSSGQLSLYGYTFGSGTRLTVV.

The V and J genes are TRBV6-1 and TRBJ1-1; tentatively, D is TRBD1 (6 bases). The germline V gene has CDR1 MNHNS and CDR2 SASEGT. V was cut by 11 bases and J by 3 bases, with 19 bases left in between. The CDR3 totals 14 residues. The CDR3: CASQRTSGDTEAFF. The CDR3 nucleotides are TGTGCCTCACAAAGGACATCAGGGGACACTGAAGCTTTCTTT.

This chain joins TRBV5-6 and TRBJ2-2; perhaps TRBD2 as D (6 bases). Germline V lookup: CDR1 SGHDT, CDR2 YYEEEE. V was clipped by 4 bases and J by 5 bases, with 18 bases between them. The CDR3 totals 16 residues. The CDR3 loop is CASSRGLTSLTGELFF. CDR3 in DNA: TGTGCCAGCAGCCGGGGACTGACCTCTCTGACCGGGGAGCTGTTTTTT.

The chain is built from TRBV20-1 and TRBJ2-1; D gene uncertain. CDR3 length: 10 residues. V gave up 3 bases and J gave up 8 bases, with 5 bases separating them. CDR1 is DFQATT, CDR2 SNEGSKA, per germline (reference sequence). In DNA, the CDR3 is TGCAGTGCTAGTCTTGATGAGCAGTTCTTC. This sequence encodes CSASLDEQFF.

Comments on this clone: One end of the junction does not line up with germline, which may come from a read error. This rearrangement joins TRBV6-5 to TRBJ1-1; possible D gene TRBD1, 6 bases. Germline loops: CDR1 MNHEY, CDR2 SVGAGI. The length of the CDR3 is 10 residues. The CDR3 coding sequence is TGTGCCAGCAGTTACCCCATACAGGGCTTT. Translated: CASSYPIQGF.